Below, one TCR beta chain is given with its context. Its antigen is not known. Germline CDR1 LGHNA, CDR2 YSLEER. The CDR3 contains 16 residues. V lost 1 base and J lost 2, with 12 bases in between. The data originate from a study of post-analysis software for immune sequencing data. Findings of the study overall: TRBV segments more frequent in patients than in controls numbered a few and included TRBV5-6, TRBV5-1 and TRBV20-1.

Each TCR beta cDNA library carried unique molecular identifiers. TCRdb re-called the PCR reads through MiXCR, storing one row per CDR3 protein. Of around 770,000 distinct CDR3 sequences in the sample, around 46% were seen once. The source of this sequence is a girl aged 5 to 17 with multiple sclerosis. This rearrangement joins TRBV4-3 to TRBJ2-1; TRBD1 might be the D (5 bases). Sequenced: blood. The DNA of the CDR3 is TGCGCCAGCAGCCAAGCCCCACAGGTGGCCTACAATGAGCAGTTCTTC. Its translation is CASSQAPQVAYNEQFF.